This T cell receptor beta chain was recovered during a study of radiation and T cells in renal cell carcinoma. As for the study in general: Nephrectomy followed 15 Gy stereotactic body radiation by 4 weeks.

As for time point: blood 2 weeks post-SBRT. The treatment is: 15 Gy SBRT to primary tumor, nephrectomy 4 weeks later. The tumor was a clear cell renal cell carcinoma. Only in-frame clones appear in the TCRdb table, and some are missing; sequencing was by immunoSEQ multiplex PCR. The sample has over 55,000 clones, roughly 79% seen once. Germline CDR1 is SQVTM and CDR2 is ANQGSEA. The CDR3 length is 14 residues. The V and J ends lost 1 base and 6 bases, in that order; junction bases with no gene match: 2. The sample was blood, taken from a patient whose treatment included radiotherapy and nephrectomy. This TCR derives from a man between 60 and 75 years old with renal cell carcinoma. The chain links TRBV29-1 to TRBJ2-1; 11 bases are shared with TRBD1. This CDR3 reads CSVEGGQGANEQFF. The CDR3 bases are TGCAGCGTTGAAGGTGGACAGGGGGCCAATGAGCAGTTCTTC.